This T cell receptor (beta chain) was recovered during a study of blood T cell repertoires in COVID-19. In the study overall: Samples representing acute and convalescent COVID-19 were sourced from the United States, Italy and Spain. From T cells, B-cell-depleted T cells, or PBMCs came the material, which was cDNA or gDNA.

V lost 1 base and J lost 4, with 15 bases in between. The CDR3 loop spans 16 amino acids. Germline CDR1 is SGHKS and CDR2 is YYEKEE (reference sequence). Authors' data handling: Reference gene primer amplification in the assay estimated nucleated cell counts. Some clones are missing from TCRdb's copy, which holds only in-frame ones; the method was immunoSEQ multiplex PCR. The V and J calls and clone size are taken from that table; D and trimming were inferred from the DNA. The sample lists nearly 25,000 clones, approximately 90% seen once, with more than 25% in the top ten. This receptor was identified in a man in his 70s with active COVID-19. Source material: peripheral blood. The rearrangement links TRBV5-5 to TRBJ1-5, with no clear D. The CDR3: CASSLMMPVLNQPQHF. For the CDR3, the DNA is TGTGCCAGCAGCTTGATGATGCCAGTATTGAATCAGCCCCAGCATTTT.